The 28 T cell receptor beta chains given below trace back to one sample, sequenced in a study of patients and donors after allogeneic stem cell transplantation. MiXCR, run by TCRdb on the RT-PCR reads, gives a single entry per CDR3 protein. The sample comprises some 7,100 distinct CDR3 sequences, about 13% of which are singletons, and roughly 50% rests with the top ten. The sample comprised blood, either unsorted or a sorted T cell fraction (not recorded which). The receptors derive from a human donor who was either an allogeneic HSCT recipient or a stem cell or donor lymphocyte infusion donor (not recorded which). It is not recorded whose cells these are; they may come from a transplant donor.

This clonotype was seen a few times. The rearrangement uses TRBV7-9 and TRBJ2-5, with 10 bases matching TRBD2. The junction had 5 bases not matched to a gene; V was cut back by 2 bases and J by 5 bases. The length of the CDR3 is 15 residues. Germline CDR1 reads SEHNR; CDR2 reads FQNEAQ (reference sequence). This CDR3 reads CASSLLAGVRETQYF. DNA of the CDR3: TGTGCCAGCAGCTTACTAGCGGGAGTTCGGGAGACCCAGTACTTC.

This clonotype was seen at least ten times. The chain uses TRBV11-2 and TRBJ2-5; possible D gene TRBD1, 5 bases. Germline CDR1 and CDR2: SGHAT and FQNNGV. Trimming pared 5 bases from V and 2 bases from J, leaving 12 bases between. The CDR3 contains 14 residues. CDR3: CASSPLDSQETQYF. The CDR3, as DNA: TGTGCCAGCAGCCCCCTTGACAGTCAAGAGACCCAGTACTTC.

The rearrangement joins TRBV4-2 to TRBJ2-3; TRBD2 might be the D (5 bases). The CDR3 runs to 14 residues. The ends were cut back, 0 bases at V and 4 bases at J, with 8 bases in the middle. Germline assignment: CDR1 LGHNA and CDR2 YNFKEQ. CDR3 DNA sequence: TGTGCCAGCAGCCAAGAAGCCGGGGCAGATACGCAGTATTTT. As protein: CASSQEAGADTQYF.

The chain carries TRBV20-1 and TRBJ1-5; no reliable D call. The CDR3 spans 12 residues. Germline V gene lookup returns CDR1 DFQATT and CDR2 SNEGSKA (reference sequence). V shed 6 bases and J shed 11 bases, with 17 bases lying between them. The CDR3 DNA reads TGCAGTGCACGTTTCAACACTGCGGCCCAGCATTTT. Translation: CSARFNTAAQHF.

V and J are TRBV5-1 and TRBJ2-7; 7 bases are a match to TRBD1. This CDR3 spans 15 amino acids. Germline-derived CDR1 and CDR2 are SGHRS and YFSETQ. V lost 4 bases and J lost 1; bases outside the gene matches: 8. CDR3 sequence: CASSPGTAVSYEQYF. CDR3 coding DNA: TGCGCCAGCAGCCCCGGGACAGCCGTATCCTACGAGCAGTACTTC.

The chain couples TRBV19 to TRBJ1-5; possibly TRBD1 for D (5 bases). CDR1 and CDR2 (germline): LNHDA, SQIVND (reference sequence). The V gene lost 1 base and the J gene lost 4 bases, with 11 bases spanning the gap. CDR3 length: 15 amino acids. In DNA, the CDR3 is TGTGCCAGTAGTATAGTCCCCAGGGCTAATCAGCCCCAGCATTTT. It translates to CASSIVPRANQPQHF.

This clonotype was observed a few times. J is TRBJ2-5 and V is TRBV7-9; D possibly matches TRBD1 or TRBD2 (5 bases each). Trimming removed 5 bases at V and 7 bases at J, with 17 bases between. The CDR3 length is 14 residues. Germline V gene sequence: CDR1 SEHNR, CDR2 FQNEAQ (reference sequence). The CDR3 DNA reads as TGTGCCAGCAGCCCGCAGTCATGGGGGTGGACCCAGTACTTC. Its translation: CASSPQSWGWTQYF.

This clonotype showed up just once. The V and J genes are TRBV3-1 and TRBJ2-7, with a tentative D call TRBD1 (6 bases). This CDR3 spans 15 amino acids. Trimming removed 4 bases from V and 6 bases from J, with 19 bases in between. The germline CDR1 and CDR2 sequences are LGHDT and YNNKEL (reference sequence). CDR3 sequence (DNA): TGTGCCAGCAGCCCCCGTGTAGGGGGTAATGGCGAGCAGTACTTC. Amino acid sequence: CASSPRVGGNGEQYF.

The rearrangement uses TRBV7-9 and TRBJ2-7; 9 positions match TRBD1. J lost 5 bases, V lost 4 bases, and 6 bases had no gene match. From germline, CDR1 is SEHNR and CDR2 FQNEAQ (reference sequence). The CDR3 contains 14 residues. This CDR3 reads CASSSTGGANEQYF. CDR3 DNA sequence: TGTGCCAGCAGCTCTACAGGGGGCGCAAACGAGCAGTACTTC.

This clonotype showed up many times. CDR3 DNA: TGCGCCAGCAGCTTGGCCGGGGCTGACCAAGAGACCCAGTACTTC. It is translated as CASSLAGADQETQYF. The chain combines TRBV5-1 with TRBJ2-5; D is possibly TRBD1 or TRBD2 (5 bases each). Germline-derived CDR1 and CDR2 are SGHRS and YFSETQ. Trimming took off 0 bases at V and 0 bases at J, with 9 bases between the two ends. The CDR3 extends over 15 amino acids.

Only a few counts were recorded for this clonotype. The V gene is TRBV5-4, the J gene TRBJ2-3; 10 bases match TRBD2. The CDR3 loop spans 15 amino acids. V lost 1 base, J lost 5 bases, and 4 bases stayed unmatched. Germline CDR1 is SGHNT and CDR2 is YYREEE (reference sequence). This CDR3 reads CASSLPLAGEDTQYF. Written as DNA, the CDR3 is TGTGCCAGCAGCTTGCCCCTAGCGGGGGAAGATACGCAGTATTTT.

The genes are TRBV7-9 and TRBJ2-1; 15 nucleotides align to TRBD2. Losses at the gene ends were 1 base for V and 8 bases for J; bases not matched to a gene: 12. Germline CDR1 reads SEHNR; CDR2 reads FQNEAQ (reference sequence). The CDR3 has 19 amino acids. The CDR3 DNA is TGTGCCAGCAGCTTAGTTCGTTTCGGACTAGCGGGGGGGCCATATGAGCAGTTCTTC. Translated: CASSLVRFGLAGGPYEQFF.

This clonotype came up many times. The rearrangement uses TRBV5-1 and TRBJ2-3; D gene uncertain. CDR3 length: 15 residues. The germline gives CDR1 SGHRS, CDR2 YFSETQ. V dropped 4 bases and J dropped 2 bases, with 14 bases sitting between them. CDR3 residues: CASSAEQPNTDTQYF. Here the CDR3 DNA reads TGCGCCAGCAGCGCGGAGCAGCCGAACACAGATACGCAGTATTTT.

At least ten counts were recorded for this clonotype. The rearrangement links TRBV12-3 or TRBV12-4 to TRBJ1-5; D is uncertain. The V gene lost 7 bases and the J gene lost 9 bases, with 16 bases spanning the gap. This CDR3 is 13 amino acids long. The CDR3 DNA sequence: TGTGCCAGCACCCGCAGAGATGTTGGGCCCCAGCATTTT. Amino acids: CASTRRDVGPQHF.

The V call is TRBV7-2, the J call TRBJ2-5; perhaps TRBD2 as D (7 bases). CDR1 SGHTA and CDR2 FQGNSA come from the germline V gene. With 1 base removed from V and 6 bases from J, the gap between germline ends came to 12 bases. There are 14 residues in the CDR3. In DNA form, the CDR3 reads TGTGCCAGCAGCTTAGAGGGGGGGCAAAAGACCCAGTACTTC. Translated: CASSLEGGQKTQYF.

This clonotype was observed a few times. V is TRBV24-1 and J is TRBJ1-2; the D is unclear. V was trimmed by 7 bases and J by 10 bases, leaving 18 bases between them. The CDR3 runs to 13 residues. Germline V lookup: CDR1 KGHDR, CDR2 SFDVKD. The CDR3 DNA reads TGTGCCACCAGCCTATCGGGATTCCCGGACTACACCTTC. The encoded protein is CATSLSGFPDYTF.

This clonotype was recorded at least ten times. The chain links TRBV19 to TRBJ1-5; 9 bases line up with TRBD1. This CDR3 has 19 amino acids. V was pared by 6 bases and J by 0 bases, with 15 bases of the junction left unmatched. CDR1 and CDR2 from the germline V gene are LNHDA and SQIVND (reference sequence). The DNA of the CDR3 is TGTGCCAGTAGGTACACCCGGGACAGGGAATCTTATAGCAATCAGCCCCAGCATTTT. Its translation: CASRYTRDRESYSNQPQHF.

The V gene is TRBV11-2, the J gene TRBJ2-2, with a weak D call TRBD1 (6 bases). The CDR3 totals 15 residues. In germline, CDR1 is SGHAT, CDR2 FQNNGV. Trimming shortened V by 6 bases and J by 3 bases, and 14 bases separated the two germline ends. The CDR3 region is CASSHGQLYTGELFF. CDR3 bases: TGTGCCAGCAGTCACGGACAGTTGTACACCGGGGAGCTGTTTTTT.

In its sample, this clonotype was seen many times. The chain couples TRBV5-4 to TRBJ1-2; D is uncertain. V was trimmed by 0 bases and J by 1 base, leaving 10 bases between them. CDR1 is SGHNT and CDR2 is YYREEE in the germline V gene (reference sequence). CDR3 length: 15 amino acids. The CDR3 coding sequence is TGTGCCAGCAGCTTGGCCGCAAACTATAACTATGGCTACACCTTC. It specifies CASSLAANYNYGYTF.

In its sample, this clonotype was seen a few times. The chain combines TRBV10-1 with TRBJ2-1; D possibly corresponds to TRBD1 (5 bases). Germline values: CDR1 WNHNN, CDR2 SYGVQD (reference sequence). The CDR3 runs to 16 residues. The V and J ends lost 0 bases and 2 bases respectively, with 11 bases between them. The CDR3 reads CASSESGAGTYNEQFF. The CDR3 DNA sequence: TGCGCCAGCAGTGAGTCAGGGGCAGGGACCTACAATGAGCAGTTCTTC.

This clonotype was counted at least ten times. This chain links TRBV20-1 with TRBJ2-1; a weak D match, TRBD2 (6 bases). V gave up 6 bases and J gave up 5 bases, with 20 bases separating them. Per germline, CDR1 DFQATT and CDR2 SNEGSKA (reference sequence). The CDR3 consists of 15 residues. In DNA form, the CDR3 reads TGCAGTGCCCTTCGTCCCGGGACTGGAAACAATGAGCAGTTCTTC. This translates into CSALRPGTGNNEQFF.

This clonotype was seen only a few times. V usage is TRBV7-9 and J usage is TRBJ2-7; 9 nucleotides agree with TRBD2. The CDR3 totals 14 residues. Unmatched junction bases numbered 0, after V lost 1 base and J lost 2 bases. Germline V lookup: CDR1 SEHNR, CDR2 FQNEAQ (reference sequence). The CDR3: CASSLGTSAYEQYF. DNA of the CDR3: TGTGCCAGCAGCTTAGGGACTAGCGCCTACGAGCAGTACTTC. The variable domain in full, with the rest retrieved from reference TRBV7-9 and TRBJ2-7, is DTGVSQNPRHKITKRGQNVTFRCDPISEHNRLYWYRQTLGQGPEFLTYFQNEAQLEKSRLLSDRFSAERPKGSFSTLEIQRTEQGDSAMYLCASSLGTSAYEQYFGPGTRLTVT.

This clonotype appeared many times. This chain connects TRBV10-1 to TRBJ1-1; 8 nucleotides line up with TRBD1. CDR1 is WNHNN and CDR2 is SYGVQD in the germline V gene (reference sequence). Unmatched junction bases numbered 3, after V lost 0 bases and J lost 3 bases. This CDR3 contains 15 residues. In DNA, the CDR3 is TGCGCCAGCAGTGAGTCGGACAGGGTGGACACTGAAGCTTTCTTT. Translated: CASSESDRVDTEAFF.

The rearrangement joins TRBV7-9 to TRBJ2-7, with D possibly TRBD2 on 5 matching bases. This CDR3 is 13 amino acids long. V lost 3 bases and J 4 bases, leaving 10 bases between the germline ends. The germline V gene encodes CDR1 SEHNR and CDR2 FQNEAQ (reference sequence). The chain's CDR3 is CASSFETRYEQYF. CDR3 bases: TGTGCCAGCAGCTTTGAAACTAGATACGAGCAGTACTTC.

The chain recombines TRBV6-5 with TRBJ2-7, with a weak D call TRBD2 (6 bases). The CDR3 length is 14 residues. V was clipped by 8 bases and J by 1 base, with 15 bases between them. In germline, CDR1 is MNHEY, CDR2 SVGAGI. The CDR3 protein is CASGRTSTSYEQYF. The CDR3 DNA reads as TGTGCCAGCGGGAGGACCTCGACTTCCTACGAGCAGTACTTC.

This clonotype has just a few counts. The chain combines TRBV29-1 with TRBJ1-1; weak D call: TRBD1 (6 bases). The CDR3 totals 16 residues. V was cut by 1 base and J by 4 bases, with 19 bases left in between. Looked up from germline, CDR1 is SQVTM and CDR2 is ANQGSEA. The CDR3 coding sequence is TGCAGCGTTGAAGTAGGAGAGACAGGCCGGGGCACTGAAGCTTTCTTT. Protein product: CSVEVGETGRGTEAFF.

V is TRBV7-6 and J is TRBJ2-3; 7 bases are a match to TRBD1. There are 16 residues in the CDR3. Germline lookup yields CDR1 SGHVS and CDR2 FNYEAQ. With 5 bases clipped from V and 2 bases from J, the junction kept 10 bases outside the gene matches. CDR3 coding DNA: TGTGCCAGCAGCCTCGAAGGGGGACAGCCCACAGATACGCAGTATTTT. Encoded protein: CASSLEGGQPTDTQYF.

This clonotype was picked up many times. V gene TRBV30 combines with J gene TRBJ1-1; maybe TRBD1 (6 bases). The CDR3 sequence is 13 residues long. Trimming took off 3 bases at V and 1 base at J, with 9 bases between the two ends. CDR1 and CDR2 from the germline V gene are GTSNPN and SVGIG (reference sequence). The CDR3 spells CAWSGQTNTEAFF. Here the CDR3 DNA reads TGTGCCTGGAGCGGACAGACGAACACTGAAGCTTTCTTT.